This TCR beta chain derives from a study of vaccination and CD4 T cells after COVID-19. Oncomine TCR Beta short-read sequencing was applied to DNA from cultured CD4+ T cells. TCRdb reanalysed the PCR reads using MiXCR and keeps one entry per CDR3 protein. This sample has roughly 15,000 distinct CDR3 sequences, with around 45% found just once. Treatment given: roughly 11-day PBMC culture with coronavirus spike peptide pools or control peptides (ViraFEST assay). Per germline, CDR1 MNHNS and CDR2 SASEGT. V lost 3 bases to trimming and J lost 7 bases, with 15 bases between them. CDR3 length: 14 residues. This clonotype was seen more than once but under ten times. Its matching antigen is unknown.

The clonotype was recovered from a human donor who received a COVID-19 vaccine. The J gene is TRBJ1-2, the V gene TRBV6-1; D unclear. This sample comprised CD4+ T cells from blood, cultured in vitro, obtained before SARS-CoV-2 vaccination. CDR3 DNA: TGTGCCAGCAGTGATGCGGCAATGGGGTCTGGCTACACCTTC. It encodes CASSDAAMGSGYTF.